This record looks at one TCR beta chain sequence and its context. Its antigen is not known. This CDR3 is missing its conserved last phenylalanine or tryptophan, likely due to a read error. It is unclear where the CDR3 begins or ends on the DNA, so no DNA is shown, and the CDR3 is as TCRdb lists it. Germline CDR1 is SGDLS and CDR2 is YYNGEE. The CDR3 spans 14 residues, counting both ends. This sample was included in a study of T cells in Graves' hyperthyroidism and ophthalmopathy. Study results and caveats: Among thyroid clonotypes expanded above 0.001, most also appeared in blood.

TCR beta CDR3 sequences were amplified from RNA transcripts. The HTBI primer set served for first-round RT-PCR of the TCR CDR3. Each CDR3 protein is one row after TCRdb ran MiXCR on the multiplex PCR reads. This table holds approximately 380,000 distinct CDR3 sequences, 11% to 15% found once. Material: blood. The sequence was obtained from a man aged 50 or older with Graves' ophthalmopathy. The gene calls are TRBV9 and TRBJ2-6; the table's D call of TRBD2 was not tested on the DNA. The CDR3: CASSVAASGSILTL.